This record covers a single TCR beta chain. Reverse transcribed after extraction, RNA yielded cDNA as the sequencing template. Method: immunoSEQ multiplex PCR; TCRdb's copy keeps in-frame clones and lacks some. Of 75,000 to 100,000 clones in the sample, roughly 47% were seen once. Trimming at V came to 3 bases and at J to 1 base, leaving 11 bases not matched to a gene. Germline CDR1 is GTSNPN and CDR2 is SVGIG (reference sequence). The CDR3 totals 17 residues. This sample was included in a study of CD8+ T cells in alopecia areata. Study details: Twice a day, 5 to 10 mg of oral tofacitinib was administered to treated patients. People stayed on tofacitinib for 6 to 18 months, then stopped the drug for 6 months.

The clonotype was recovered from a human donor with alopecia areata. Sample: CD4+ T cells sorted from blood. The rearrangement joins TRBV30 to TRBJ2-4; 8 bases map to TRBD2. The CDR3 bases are TGTGCCTGGAGCTTCCCGGGAGGGGGATCTGCCAAAAACATTCAGTACTTC. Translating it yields CAWSFPGGGSAKNIQYF.